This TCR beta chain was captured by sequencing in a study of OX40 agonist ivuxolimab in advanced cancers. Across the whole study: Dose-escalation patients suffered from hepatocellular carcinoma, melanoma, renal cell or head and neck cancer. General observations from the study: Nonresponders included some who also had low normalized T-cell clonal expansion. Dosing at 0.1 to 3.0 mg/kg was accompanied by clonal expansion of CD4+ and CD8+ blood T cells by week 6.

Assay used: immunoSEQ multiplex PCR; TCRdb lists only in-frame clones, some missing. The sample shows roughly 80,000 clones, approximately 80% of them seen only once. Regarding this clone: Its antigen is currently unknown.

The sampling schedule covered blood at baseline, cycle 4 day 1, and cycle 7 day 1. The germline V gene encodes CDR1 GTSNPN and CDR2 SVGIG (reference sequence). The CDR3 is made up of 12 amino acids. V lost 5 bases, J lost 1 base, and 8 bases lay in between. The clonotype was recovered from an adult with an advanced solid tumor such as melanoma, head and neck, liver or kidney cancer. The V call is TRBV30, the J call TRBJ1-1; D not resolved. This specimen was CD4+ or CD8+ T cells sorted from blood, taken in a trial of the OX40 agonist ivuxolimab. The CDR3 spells CAWAQPNTEAFF. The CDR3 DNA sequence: TGTGCCTGGGCGCAGCCGAACACTGAAGCTTTCTTT.